This T cell receptor beta chain was captured by sequencing in a study of T-cell memory formation after mild COVID-19. Whole-study results and caveats: Contracting CD4+ clones were located mainly in CM and EM, and CD8+ clones in EMRA.

Germline loops: CDR1 SNHLY, CDR2 FYNNEI. V lost 4 bases and J 9 bases, leaving 9 bases between the germline ends. This CDR3 is 11 amino acids long. TCRdb processed the 5' RACE reads anew with MiXCR; each CDR3 protein has one entry. The sample lists hundreds of thousands of distinct CDR3 sequences, 20% to 25% seen once, with over 10% in the top ten. Notes on this clonotype: The antigen remains undetermined.

This receptor was identified in an adult woman who had mild COVID-19 (a few samples of this study predate the infection). Cell type and time point are not known. The chain employs TRBV2 and TRBJ2-5; D gene unclear. Sequenced material: PBMCs or a T cell subset sorted from them (not recorded which). CDR3 nucleotide sequence: TGTGCCAGCAGTGGTAGCAATGCCCAGTACTTC. It specifies CASSGSNAQYF.